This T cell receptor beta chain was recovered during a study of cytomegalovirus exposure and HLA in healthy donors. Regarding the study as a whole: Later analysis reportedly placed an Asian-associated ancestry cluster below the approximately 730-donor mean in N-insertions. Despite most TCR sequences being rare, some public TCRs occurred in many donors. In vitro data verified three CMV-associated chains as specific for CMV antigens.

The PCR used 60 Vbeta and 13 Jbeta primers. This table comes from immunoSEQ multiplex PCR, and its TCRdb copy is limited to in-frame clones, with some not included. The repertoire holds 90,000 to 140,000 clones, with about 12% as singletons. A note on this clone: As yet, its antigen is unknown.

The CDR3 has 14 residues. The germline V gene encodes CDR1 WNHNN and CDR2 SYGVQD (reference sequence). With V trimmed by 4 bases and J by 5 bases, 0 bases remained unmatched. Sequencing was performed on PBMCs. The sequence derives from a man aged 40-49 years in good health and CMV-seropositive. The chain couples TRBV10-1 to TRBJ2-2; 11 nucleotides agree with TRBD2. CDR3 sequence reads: CASSGLAGTGELFF. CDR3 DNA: TGCGCCAGCAGTGGACTAGCGGGGACCGGGGAGCTGTTTTTT.